The source of this T cell receptor (beta chain) is a study of T cells in tumors and immune-related adverse events (dated by TCRdb to about 2021). A note on this clone: Its antigen specificity is not known. No qualities accompany the bases; no much larger clone lies one base away.

Reading from cysteine to phenylalanine, the CDR3 counts 13 amino acids. Only the CDR3 DNA is retained, 39 bases long and in frame from the first base. Between the V and J ends, shortened by 6 bases and 1 base respectively, the junction contains 9 bases. The germline V gene gives CDR1 as MGHDK and CDR2 as SYGVNS. The TCR beta locus was amplified and sequenced using the immunoSEQ assay, from which bulk TCR Vbeta CDR3 data were obtained. Per the source publication's procedure: CDR3s were excluded if they were non-productive, were shorter than 7 amino acids, or did not start with C or end with F/W. Analysis was limited to specimens with at least 1000 reads, and clonotypes were defined at the amino acid level. Clonality was calculated as 1 minus Pielou's evenness. To equalize library sizes, abundance-weighted random subsampling with replacement was performed 100 times so that 95% confidence intervals could be reported. Repertoire overlap was quantified with the Morisita overlap index, and the top 40 clones per specimen were checked for overlap with the irAE. TCRdb provides this immuneACCESS table in a form limited to in-frame rearrangements. Some clones are lacking; in checked studies, under half of them reflect an unresolved V gene, and why the rest are absent is not known. D and trimming were read from the DNA, whereas the V and J calls and clone size are those reported in that table. The sample table shows fewer than 25,000 clones, and over 80% are seen once. About 1.4% of the sample belongs to the ten largest clones.

The sample's treatment or condition label, decoded: nivolumab (PD-1 blockade) given before sampling. The DNeasy Blood and Tissue Kit was used to extract DNA from formalin-fixed paraffin-embedded specimens. The sequence was obtained from a female donor with metastatic renal cell carcinoma. The chain is made from TRBV25-1 and TRBJ1-1, with a tentative D gene TRBD1 over 5 matching bases. Sequencing used lymph node tissue, obtained from a patient treated with anti-PD-1 therapy. The DNA sequence follows: TGTGCCAGCAGGACAGACCAGAACACTGAAGCTTTCTTT. Its protein product is CASRTDQNTEAFF.